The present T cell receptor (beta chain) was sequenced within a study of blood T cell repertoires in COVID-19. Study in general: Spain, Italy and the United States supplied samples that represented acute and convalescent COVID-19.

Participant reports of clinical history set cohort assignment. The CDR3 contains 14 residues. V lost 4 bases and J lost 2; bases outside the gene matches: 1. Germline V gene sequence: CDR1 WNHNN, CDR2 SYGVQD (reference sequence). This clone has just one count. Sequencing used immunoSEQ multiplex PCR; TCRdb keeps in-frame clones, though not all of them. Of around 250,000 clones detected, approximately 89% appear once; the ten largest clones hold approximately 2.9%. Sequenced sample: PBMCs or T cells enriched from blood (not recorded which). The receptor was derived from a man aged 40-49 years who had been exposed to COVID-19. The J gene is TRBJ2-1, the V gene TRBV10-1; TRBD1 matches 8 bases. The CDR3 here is CASSADRAYNEQFF. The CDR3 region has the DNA TGCGCCAGCAGTGCGGACAGGGCCTACAATGAGCAGTTCTTC.